The 7 T cell receptor beta chains given below trace back to one sample, sequenced in a study of cytomegalovirus exposure and HLA in healthy donors. Primers: 60 Vbeta forward and 13 Jbeta reverse. The method was immunoSEQ multiplex PCR; TCRdb's version includes in-frame clones alone and lacks a portion of them. This specimen shows more than 25,000 clones; the ten leading clones hold about 0.69%. Sequencing used PBMCs. All receptors derive from a man in his thirties or forties in good health and CMV-seronegative.

V usage is TRBV19 and J usage is TRBJ2-7; TRBD2 agrees at 15 bases. With 5 bases clipped from V and 0 bases from J, the junction kept 17 bases outside the gene matches. The CDR3 runs 21 residues. Germline CDR1 LNHDA, CDR2 SQIVND (reference sequence). CDR3 in amino acids: CASSPERKGLAGGTSSYEQYF. CDR3 nucleotides: TGTGCCAGTAGTCCCGAGAGGAAGGGACTAGCGGGGGGAACCAGCTCCTACGAGCAGTACTTC.

By frequency, this clone registers medium-sized (0.01 to 0.1%). The J gene is TRBJ1-1, the V gene TRBV19; 7 bases align to TRBD1. J gave up 6 bases and V 6 bases, and 16 bases lay outside the gene matches. The germline gives CDR1 LNHDA, CDR2 SQIVND (reference sequence). This CDR3 is 16 amino acids long. This chain's CDR3 is CASSLTSGGVSAEAFF. For the CDR3, the DNA is TGTGCCAGTAGCCTAACTTCAGGGGGAGTAAGCGCTGAAGCTTTCTTT.

This chain links TRBV4-2 with TRBJ2-1, with TRBD2 identical over 9 bases. The CDR3 runs 15 residues. Unmatched junction bases numbered 2, after V lost 2 bases and J lost 3 bases. Looked up from germline, CDR1 is LGHNA and CDR2 is YNFKEQ. CDR3 sequence reads: CASSQSGGFYNEQFF. The CDR3 DNA reads TGTGCCAGCAGCCAAAGCGGGGGGTTCTACAATGAGCAGTTCTTC.

Of note for this clone: Relative to the germline gene, one junction end is altered; a read error may explain this. This sequence joins TRBV5-6 and TRBJ2-5, with 9 bases aligning to TRBD1. In germline, CDR1 is SGHDT, CDR2 YYEEEE. The CDR3 covers 12 residues. The CDR3 sequence is CASSSAPGQGNF. The CDR3 DNA follows: TGTGCCAGCAGCTCGGCTCCCGGACAGGGGAACTTC.

The rearrangement joins TRBV25-1 to TRBJ2-5, with D possibly TRBD1 on 5 matching bases. The CDR3 consists of 17 residues. V gave up 3 bases and J gave up 4 bases, with 21 bases separating them. Per germline, CDR1 MGHDK and CDR2 SYGVNS. The CDR3 DNA is TGTGCCAGCAGTGAGGAGTGGACAACCGAGATGGTAGAGACCCAGTACTTC. It yields the protein CASSEEWTTEMVETQYF. The entire variable domain, with the rest obtained from reference TRBV25-1 and TRBJ2-5, is as follows: EADIYQTPRYLVIGTGKKITLECSQTMGHDKMYWYQQDPGMELHLIHYSYGVNSTEKGDLSSESTVSRIRTEHFPLTLESARPSHTSQYLCASSEEWTTEMVETQYFGPGTRLLVL.

The chain carries TRBV28 and TRBJ2-7, with TRBD2 identical over 7 bases. CDR1 is MDHEN and CDR2 is SYDVKM in the germline V gene. CDR3 length: 16 amino acids. V was pared by 4 bases and J by 2 bases, with 11 bases of the junction left unmatched. This CDR3 reads CASSSPGLADPYEQYF. The CDR3 DNA reads TGTGCCAGCAGTTCTCCCGGGCTAGCGGATCCCTACGAGCAGTACTTC.

The J gene is TRBJ2-5, the V gene TRBV6-4, with 7 positions matching TRBD2. V gave up 2 bases and J gave up 1 base; unmatched junction bases: 4. The CDR3 spans 15 residues. The germline V gene has CDR1 MRHNA and CDR2 SNTAGT. The CDR3 reads CASSDGVAGQETQYF. The CDR3 DNA reads TGTGCCAGCAGTGACGGGGTAGCGGGCCAAGAGACCCAGTACTTC.